One and the same sample provided the 14 T cell receptor beta chains below, sequenced in a study of T cells in Graves' hyperthyroidism and ophthalmopathy. It was RNA transcripts that yielded the amplified TCR beta CDR3 regions. A set of HTBI primers served as the primers for a first-round RT-PCR of the TCR CDR3. TCRdb redid the calling of the multiplex PCR reads with MiXCR, one entry per CDR3 protein. The sample carries 250,000 to 300,000 distinct CDR3 sequences, approximately 13% recorded once. Sequenced input: blood. Receptor source: a woman in her forties with Graves' hyperthyroidism.

This clonotype was seen only a few times. At one end the junction does not follow the germline gene, possibly because of a read error. V gene TRBV6-1 combines with J gene TRBJ1-2; D is perhaps TRBD1 (5 bases). The CDR3 is 16 residues long. The germline gives CDR1 MNHNS, CDR2 SASEGT. The CDR3 nucleotides read TGTGCCAGCAATGAAGGGGCTGGCATTGGAGGCTATGGCTACACCTTC. Encoded protein: CASNEGAGIGGYGYTF.

This chain joins TRBV19 and TRBJ2-3; D is uncertain. Trimming took 6 bases from V and 1 from J, leaving 17 bases between them. The CDR3 has 16 residues. Germline lookup yields CDR1 LNHDA and CDR2 SQIVND (reference sequence). The CDR3, as DNA: TGTGCCAGTAGCTTAACCGGGCTCCGTGGCACAGATACGCAGTATTTT. It translates to CASSLTGLRGTDTQYF.

Remarks on this clonotype: With a much larger clone just one base away, this may be a read error. The J gene is TRBJ1-1, the V gene TRBV5-5; D not certain. V dropped 4 bases and J dropped 1 base, with 17 bases sitting between them. The germline gives CDR1 SGHKS, CDR2 YYEKEE (reference sequence). This CDR3 has 16 residues. In DNA, the CDR3 is TGTGCCAGCAGCGTACGATCCGGGTCCCAGAACACTGAAGCTTTCTTT. Protein sequence: CASSVRSGSQNTEAFF.

This clonotype has a count of ten or more. The chain combines TRBV11-3 with TRBJ2-1; TRBD1 agrees at 7 bases. V trimming: 4 bases; J trimming: 4 bases; junction bases outside the gene matches: 10. Germline values: CDR1 SGHNT, CDR2 YENEEA. The CDR3 extends over 16 amino acids. The CDR3 loop reads CASSSDRSPSYNEQFF. The CDR3, as DNA: TGTGCCAGCAGCTCGGACAGGAGTCCTTCTTACAATGAGCAGTTCTTC.

This clonotype was seen many times. This rearrangement joins TRBV7-9 to TRBJ1-1; 12 nucleotides agree with TRBD1. The CDR3 loop spans 17 amino acids. Germline V gene lookup returns CDR1 SEHNR and CDR2 FQNEAQ (reference sequence). V shed 1 base and J 4 bases; nucleotides not matched to a gene: 7. CDR3 DNA: TGTGCCAGCAGCTTAGGAGGGACAGGGGGCGGTGGCACTGAAGCTTTCTTT. This sequence encodes CASSLGGTGGGGTEAFF. The whole variable domain, remainder taken from reference TRBV7-9 and TRBJ1-1, is DTGVSQNPRHKITKRGQNVTFRCDPISEHNRLYWYRQTLGQGPEFLTYFQNEAQLEKSRLLSDRFSAERPKGSFSTLEIQRTEQGDSAMYLCASSLGGTGGGGTEAFFGQGTRLTVV.

In this sample, this clonotype turned up many times. The J gene is TRBJ1-1, the V gene TRBV20-1; weak D call: TRBD1 (5 bases). This CDR3 has 12 residues. Germline CDR1 and CDR2: DFQATT and SNEGSKA (reference sequence). The germline V and J ends were trimmed by 2 bases and 3 bases, with 7 bases remaining between them. DNA for the CDR3: TGCAGTGCTAGACAGGGCGACACTGAAGCTTTCTTT. Amino acid sequence: CSARQGDTEAFF.

This clonotype was counted ten times or more. Written as DNA, the CDR3 is TGTGCCACCAGCAGGGGACAGGGGTCCGGCACAGATACGCAGTATTTT. It specifies CATSRGQGSGTDTQYF. The rearrangement joins TRBV15 to TRBJ2-3, with 10 bases that match TRBD1. This CDR3 contains 16 residues. Trimming at V came to 3 bases and at J to 1 base, leaving 4 bases not matched to a gene. Germline CDR1 LNHNV, CDR2 YYDKDF (reference sequence).

The sample holds a few counts of this clonotype. The genes are TRBV20-1 and TRBJ2-1; 8 nucleotides line up with TRBD2. The CDR3 runs to 17 residues. The V and J ends lost 6 bases and 0 bases, in that order; junction bases with no gene match: 13. The germline CDR1 and CDR2 sequences are DFQATT and SNEGSKA (reference sequence). CDR3 loop: CSAILFGGGDSYNEQFF. The CDR3 nucleotides read TGCAGTGCCATTCTGTTCGGGGGGGGAGACTCCTACAATGAGCAGTTCTTC.

This clonotype was recorded at least ten times. The chain links TRBV27 to TRBJ2-7, with D perhaps TRBD2 (6 bases). CDR1 and CDR2 (germline): MNHEY, SMNVEV (reference sequence). The V and J ends lost 5 bases and 0 bases respectively, with 8 bases between them. The CDR3 is 13 amino acids. The CDR3 DNA sequence: TGTGCCAGCAGTATTAGCGGCTCCTACGAGCAGTACTTC. Its translation: CASSISGSYEQYF.

There are many counts of this clonotype. The J gene is TRBJ1-6, the V gene TRBV6-1, with D perhaps TRBD1 (5 bases). Germline loops: CDR1 MNHNS, CDR2 SASEGT. Trimming removed 7 bases at V and 8 bases at J, with 18 bases between. The CDR3 sequence is 15 residues long. The CDR3 sequence is CASNPGLRRDSPLHF. DNA of the CDR3: TGTGCCAGCAATCCGGGACTTAGGAGGGATTCACCCCTCCACTTT.

This clonotype was seen many times. This chain links TRBV18 with TRBJ2-7; D is possibly TRBD2 (5 bases). The CDR3 has 13 residues. CDR1 and CDR2 (germline): KGHSH, LQKENI. Trimming removed 3 bases at V and 0 bases at J, with 6 bases between. The DNA of the CDR3 is TGTGCCAGCTCACCTGGGAGCTCCTACGAGCAGTACTTC. Its protein product is CASSPGSSYEQYF.

The V call is TRBV9, the J call TRBJ1-3; D is ambiguous. Trimming shortened V by 4 bases and J by 4 bases, and 12 bases separated the two germline ends. The germline gives CDR1 SGDLS, CDR2 YYNGEE. This CDR3 contains 14 residues. The CDR3 spells CASSTQTSGNTIYF. The CDR3 region has the DNA TGTGCCAGCAGCACACAGACGTCGGGAAACACCATATATTTT.

This clonotype appeared many times. The chain has TRBV24-1 and TRBJ2-3; no reliable D call. The CDR3 is 13 amino acids. V lost 4 bases to trimming and J lost 2 bases, with 6 bases between them. Germline V lookup: CDR1 KGHDR, CDR2 SFDVKD. This CDR3 reads CATSDPNTDTQYF. CDR3 nucleotides: TGTGCCACCAGTGACCCGAACACAGATACGCAGTATTTT.

The chain uses TRBV18 and TRBJ1-2; 8 bases align to TRBD1. V was clipped by 2 bases and J by 6 bases; unmatched bases: 8. The CDR3 has 15 amino acids. The germline CDR1 and CDR2 sequences are KGHSH and LQKENI. The DNA of the CDR3 is TGTGCCAGCTCACCAGTAGGACAGGGTACCGATGGCTACACCTTC. Its protein is CASSPVGQGTDGYTF.